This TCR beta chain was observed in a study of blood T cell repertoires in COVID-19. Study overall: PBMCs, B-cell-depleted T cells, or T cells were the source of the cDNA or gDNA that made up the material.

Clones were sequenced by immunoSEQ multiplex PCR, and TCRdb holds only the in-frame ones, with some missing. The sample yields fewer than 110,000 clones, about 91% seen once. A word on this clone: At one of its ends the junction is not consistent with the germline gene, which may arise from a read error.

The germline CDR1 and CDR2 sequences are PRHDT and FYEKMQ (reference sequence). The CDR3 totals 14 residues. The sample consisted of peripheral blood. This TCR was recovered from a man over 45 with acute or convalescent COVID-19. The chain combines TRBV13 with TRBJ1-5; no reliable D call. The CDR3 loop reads CASSYTGGDQLQHF. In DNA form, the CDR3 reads TGTGCCAGCAGCTATACCGGCGGGGATCAGCTCCAGCATTTT.